A selection of T cell receptor beta chains follows, all from one sample in a study of identifying expanded T cells in peripheral blood. The method was immunoSEQ multiplex PCR; TCRdb's version includes in-frame clones alone and lacks a portion of them. The table records under 85,000 clones, 84% of them present only once. What was sequenced was blood. The receptors here all came from a person between 18 and 70 years old in good health. Each CDR3 is given with its conserved first and last residue.

>TRBJ2-7|TRBV6-5
CASRPTGTSYEQYF
>TRBJ1-2|TRBV4-3
CASSQDRGGIGYGYTF
>TRBJ2-3|TRBV6-6
CASKRGTGSLDTQYF
>TRBJ1-1|TRBV5-8
CASSLMENTEAFF
>TRBJ2-2|TRBV7-2
CASSSRTAGELFF
>TRBJ2-7|TRBV4-1
CASSQPTRGRYEQYF
>TRBJ2-1|TRBV6-6
CASGTPYNEQFF
>TRBJ1-1|TRBV28
CASSLWGQRDTEAFF
>TRBJ1-5|TRBV7-2
CASSSSGVGMYQPQHF
>TRBJ2-1|TRBV6-5
CASSYSLAGGPYEQFF
>TRBJ2-1|TRBV7-6
CASSLGEREVNNEQFF
>TRBJ2-2|TRBV7-2
CASSFTTLGGELFF
>TRBJ2-5|TRBV4-2
CASSQDPGLLETQYF
>TRBJ1-4|TRBV28
CASRDRATNEKLFF
>TRBJ1-2|TRBV30
CAWKGVSGYDGYTF
>TRBJ1-5|TRBV19
CASSREANQPQHF
>TRBJ1-5|TRBV19
CASSMASDRGHNQPQHF
>TRBJ2-5|TRBV5-1
CASSLGYTRPETQYF
>TRBJ2-7|TRBV4-1
CASSQDYILAGPRRSHEQYF
>TRBJ2-3|TRBV5-1
CASGARTDSSTDTQYF
>TRBJ2-1|TRBV13
CASSLGRGSSYNEQFF
>TRBJ2-3|TRBV7-2
CASSLTGELVDTQYF
>TRBJ1-4|TRBV7-2
CASSRDSLKLFF
>TRBJ2-7|TRBV28
CASSFRGETVSHEQYF
>TRBJ2-7|TRBV28
CASIRDRGYEQYF
>TRBJ1-5|TRBV28
CASSSNREASSQPQHF
>TRBJ2-3|TRBV7-2
CASSTGAFWGTDTQYF
>TRBJ1-1|TRBV5-1
CASSFGGSSTEAFF
>TRBJ2-5|TRBV5-4
CASSFSVAGAGETQYF
>TRBJ2-2|TRBV18
CASSASTGPGELFF
>TRBJ2-7|TRBV6-1
CASKLGGLWYF
>TRBJ1-1|TRBV11-2
CASSLLQGSNTEAFF
>TRBJ1-1|TRBV7-2
CASSVDSGNTEAFF
>TRBJ2-1|TRBV4-3
CASSPYYEQFF
>TRBJ2-3|TRBV7-2
CASSTGIHTDTQYF
>TRBJ1-3|TRBV4-1
CASSQDGEGALDTIYF
>TRBJ2-7|TRBV5-6
CASSWGLAASYEQYF
>TRBJ2-7|TRBV28
CASSGLSGSSYEQYF
>TRBJ2-1|TRBV7-6
CASSNGERSNEQFF
>TRBJ1-5|TRBV4-3
CASSQARGGQPQHF
>TRBJ1-1|TRBV28
CASSLLAGTAMNTEAFF
>TRBJ1-2|TRBV11-2
CASSQGQFYGYTF
>TRBJ2-2|TRBV5-1
CASTWMTGFANTGELFF
>TRBJ1-4|TRBV5-1
CASAERGNEKLFF
>TRBJ1-1|TRBV6-5
CASSPRRGTEAFF
>TRBJ2-2|TRBV4-3
CASSQTPGTGVTGELFF
>TRBJ1-4|TRBV28
CASSSPGGTNEKLFF
>TRBJ2-7|TRBV7-6
CASSLVAGGREQYF
>TRBJ2-7|TRBV5-4
CASSLEAHSYEQYF
>TRBJ2-3|TRBV5-8
CASSWGQDPDTQYF
>TRBJ2-1|TRBV10-3
CAISAGQGAYNEQFF